The 9 T cell receptor beta chains in this list originate from one sample, sequenced in a study of T cell clonality in common variable immunodeficiency. Notes on the study in general: Fewer deletions and N-nucleotide insertions were reportedly seen in common variable immunodeficiency TCR beta sequences.

These receptors' targets are unknown. Clones were read by immunoSEQ multiplex PCR, and TCRdb kept only the in-frame ones, dropping some. The sample contains 32,000 or so clones, none of them singletons. Sequenced sample: peripheral blood mononuclear cells. The receptors stem from a human donor with common variable immunodeficiency.

This clone was found a few times. Read sequence stops 3 residues before the CDR3 end, and the germline J gene provides the missing end. The chain joins TRBV6-2 or TRBV6-3 to TRBJ1-2, with 8 bases aligning to TRBD1. CDR1 and CDR2 from the germline V gene are MNHEY and SVGEGT. With V trimmed by 5 bases and J by 7 bases, 12 bases remained unmatched. CDR3 size: 15 residues. The CDR3 sequence: CASSDPAGTGSGYTF. The DNA read from the CDR3 is TGTGCCAGCAGTGATCCCGCCGGGACAGGTAGTGGC.

This clone was found a few times. The read ends 3 residues before the CDR3 terminus; that terminus is restored from the germline J gene. This chain links TRBV20-1 with TRBJ2-7; 9 positions match TRBD1. V was pared by 4 bases and J by 2 bases, with 6 bases of the junction left unmatched. Germline CDR1 and CDR2: DFQATT and SNEGSKA (reference sequence). The CDR3 consists of 14 residues. The sequenced CDR3 bases are TGCAGTGCTACTTCAGGACAGGGGACCTACGAG. This sequence encodes CSATSGQGTYE. The entire CDR3 reads CSATSGQGTYEQYF.

This clone was observed many times. CDR3 DNA (partial): TGTGCCAGCTTCTCCACAGATACG. It yields the protein CASFSTDT. The full-length CDR3 reads as CASFSTDTQYF. The chain carries TRBV18 and TRBJ2-3; D call uncertain. The CDR3 end is not reached by the read, which stops 3 residues before it; the germline J gene fills it in. The CDR3 has 11 amino acids. CDR1 and CDR2 from the germline V gene are KGHSH and LQKENI. Trimming removed 7 bases at V and 2 bases at J, with 4 bases between.

This clone showed up just a few times. Read data end 3 residues before the CDR3 end; the end is taken from the germline J gene. V and J are TRBV13 and TRBJ2-1, with unresolved D. The CDR3 totals 13 residues. The V end was cut by 0 bases, the J end by 5 bases, with 5 bases between. Germline CDR1 reads PRHDT; CDR2 reads FYEKMQ (reference sequence). The CDR3 reads CASSLGTDNEQFF. The covered CDR3 bases are TGTGCCAGCAGCTTAGGTACTGACAATGAG.

Worth noting for this clone: The read ends 3 residues early relative to the CDR3; the germline J gene fills the gap. The chain joins TRBV30 to TRBJ1-4, with D uncertain. Trimming stripped 5 bases from V and 0 bases from J, with 13 bases between. The germline CDR1 and CDR2 sequences are GTSNPN and SVGIG (reference sequence). CDR3 size: 15 residues. The CDR3 spells CAWSMGSATNEKLFF. The CDR3 bases that were read are TGTGCCTGGTCCATGGGCTCTGCAACTAATGAAAAA. Supplemented by reference TRBV30 and TRBJ1-4, the full variable domain reads SQTIHQWPATLVQPVGSPLSLECTVEGTSNPNLYWYRQAAGRGLQLLFYSVGIGQISSEVPQNLSASRPQDRQFILSSKKLLLSDSGFYLCAWSMGSATNEKLFFGSGTQLSVL.

In this sample, this clone turned up many times. Coverage ceases 3 residues before the CDR3 finishes, and the germline J gene fills in the end. V is TRBV7-2 and J is TRBJ2-1, with TRBD2 matching 7 bases. The trim removed 5 bases at V and 7 bases at J, leaving 11 bases unmatched. Germline CDR1 SGHTA, CDR2 FQGNSA. The CDR3 totals 15 residues. The CDR3 region is CASSLPGGGGNEQFF. The part of the CDR3 DNA that was read is TGTGCCAGCAGCCTCCCGGGCGGGGGAGGTAATGAG.

This clone was detected only a few times. The read ends 3 residues shy of where the CDR3 ends; the end is completed using the germline J gene. This chain connects TRBV2 to TRBJ1-2; D perhaps matches TRBD1 (6 bases). Germline V gives CDR1 SNHLY, CDR2 FYNNEI. V was cut by 2 bases and J by 4 bases, with 11 bases left in between. The CDR3 is 14 residues long. CDR3 residues: CASSEQGLFYGYTF. The part of the CDR3 DNA that was read is TGTGCCAGCAGTGAACAGGGGCTTTTCTATGGC.

This clone has more than one count but fewer than ten. CDR3 protein: CASSTEGRETDTQYF. The covered CDR3 bases are TGTGCCAGCAGCACTGAGGGCAGAGAAACAGATACG. V and J are TRBV11-2 and TRBJ2-3; D possibly corresponds to TRBD2 (5 bases). The CDR3 end lies 3 residues beyond the end of the read and is filled in from the germline J gene. Trimming shortened V by 5 bases and J by 3 bases, and 15 bases separated the two germline ends. The CDR3 is made up of 15 amino acids. Germline V lookup: CDR1 SGHAT, CDR2 FQNNGV.

About this clone itself: The read is 3 residues too short to cover the CDR3 end, so that end is filled in from the germline J gene. The chain employs TRBV6-1 and TRBJ2-7, with D hard to call. This CDR3 is 13 amino acids long. Germline lookup yields CDR1 MNHNS and CDR2 SASEGT. Between the trimmed V and J ends, which lost 2 bases and 3 bases, there was a span of 8 bases. CDR3 in amino acids: CASSEWADYEQYF. The covered CDR3 bases are TGTGCCAGCAGTGAATGGGCAGACTACGAG.